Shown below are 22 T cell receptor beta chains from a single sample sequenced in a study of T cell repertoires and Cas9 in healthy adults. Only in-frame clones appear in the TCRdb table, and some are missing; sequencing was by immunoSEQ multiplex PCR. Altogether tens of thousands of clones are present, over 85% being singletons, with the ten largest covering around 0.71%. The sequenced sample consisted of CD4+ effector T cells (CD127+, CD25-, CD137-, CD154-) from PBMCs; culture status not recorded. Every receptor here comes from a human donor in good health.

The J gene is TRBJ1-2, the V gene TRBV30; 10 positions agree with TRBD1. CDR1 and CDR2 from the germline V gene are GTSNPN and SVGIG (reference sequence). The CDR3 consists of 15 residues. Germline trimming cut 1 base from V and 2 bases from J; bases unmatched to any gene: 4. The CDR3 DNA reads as TGTGCCTGGAGTGCCCCGGGACAGGGGAACTATGGCTACACCTTC. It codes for CAWSAPGQGNYGYTF.

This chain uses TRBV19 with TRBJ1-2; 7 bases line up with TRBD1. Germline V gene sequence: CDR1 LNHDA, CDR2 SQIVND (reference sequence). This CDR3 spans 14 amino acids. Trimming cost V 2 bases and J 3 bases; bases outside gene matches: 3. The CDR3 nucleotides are TGTGCCAGTAGTATAACAGGGGAACACTATGGCTACACCTTC. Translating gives CASSITGEHYGYTF. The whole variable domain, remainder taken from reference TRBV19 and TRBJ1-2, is DGGITQSPKYLFRKEGQNVTLSCEQNLNHDAMYWYRQDPGQGLRLIYYSQIVNDFQKGDIAEGYSVSREKKESFPLTVTSAQKNPTAFYLCASSITGEHYGYTFGSGTRLTVV.

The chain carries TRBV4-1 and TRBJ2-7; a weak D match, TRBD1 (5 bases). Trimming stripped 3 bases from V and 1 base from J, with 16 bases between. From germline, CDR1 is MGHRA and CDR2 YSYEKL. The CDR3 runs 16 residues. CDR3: CASSQTDRGGSYEQYF. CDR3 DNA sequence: TGCGCCAGCAGCCAGACCGATAGGGGCGGTTCCTACGAGCAGTACTTC.

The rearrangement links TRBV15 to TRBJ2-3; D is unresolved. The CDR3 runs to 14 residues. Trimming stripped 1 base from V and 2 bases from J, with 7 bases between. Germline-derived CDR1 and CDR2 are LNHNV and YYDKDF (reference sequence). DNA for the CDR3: TGTGCCACCAGCAGAGGGGGTTTCACAGATACGCAGTATTTT. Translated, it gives CATSRGGFTDTQYF.

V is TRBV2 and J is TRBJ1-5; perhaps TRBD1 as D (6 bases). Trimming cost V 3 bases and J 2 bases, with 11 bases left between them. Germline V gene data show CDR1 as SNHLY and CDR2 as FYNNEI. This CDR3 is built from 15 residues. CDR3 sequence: CASSESGVGNQPQHF. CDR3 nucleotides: TGTGCCAGCAGTGAGTCAGGGGTGGGCAATCAGCCCCAGCATTTT.

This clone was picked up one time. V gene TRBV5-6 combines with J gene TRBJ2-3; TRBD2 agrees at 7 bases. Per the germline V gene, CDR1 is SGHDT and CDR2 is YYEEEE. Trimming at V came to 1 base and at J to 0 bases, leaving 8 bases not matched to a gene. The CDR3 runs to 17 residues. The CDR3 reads CASSLYLLAVSTDTQYF. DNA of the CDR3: TGTGCCAGCAGCTTGTACCTTCTAGCGGTTAGCACAGATACGCAGTATTTT.

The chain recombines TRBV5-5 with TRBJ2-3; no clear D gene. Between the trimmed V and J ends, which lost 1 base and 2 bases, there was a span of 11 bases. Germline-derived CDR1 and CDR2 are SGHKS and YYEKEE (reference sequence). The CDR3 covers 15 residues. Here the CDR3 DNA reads TGTGCCAGCAGCTTGCTTGTCAGTTACACAGATACGCAGTATTTT. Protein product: CASSLLVSYTDTQYF.

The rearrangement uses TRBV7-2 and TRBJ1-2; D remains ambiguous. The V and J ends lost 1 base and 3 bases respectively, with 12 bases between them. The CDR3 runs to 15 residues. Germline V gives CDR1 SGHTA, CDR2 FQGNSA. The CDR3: CASSLVGRGYYGYTF. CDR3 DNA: TGTGCCAGCAGCTTAGTAGGCAGAGGCTACTATGGCTACACCTTC.

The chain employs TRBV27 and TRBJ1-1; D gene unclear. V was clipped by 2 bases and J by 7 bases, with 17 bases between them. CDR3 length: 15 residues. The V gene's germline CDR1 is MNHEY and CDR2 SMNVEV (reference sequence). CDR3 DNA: TGTGCCAGCAGTTTAAATGGAAGAGCCACGGGTGAAGCTTTCTTT. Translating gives CASSLNGRATGEAFF.

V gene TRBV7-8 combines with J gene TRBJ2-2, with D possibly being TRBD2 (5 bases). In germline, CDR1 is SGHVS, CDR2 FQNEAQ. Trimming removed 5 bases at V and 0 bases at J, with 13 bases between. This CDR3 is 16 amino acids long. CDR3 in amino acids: CASSLRTLANTGELFF. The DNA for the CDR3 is TGTGCCAGCAGCCTGCGGACTCTTGCGAACACCGGGGAGCTGTTTTTT.

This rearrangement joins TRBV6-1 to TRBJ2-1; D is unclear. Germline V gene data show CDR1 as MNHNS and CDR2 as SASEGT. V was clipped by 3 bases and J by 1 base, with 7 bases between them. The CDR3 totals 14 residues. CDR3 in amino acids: CASSEMGSYNEQFF. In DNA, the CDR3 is TGTGCCAGCAGTGAGATGGGATCCTACAATGAGCAGTTCTTC.

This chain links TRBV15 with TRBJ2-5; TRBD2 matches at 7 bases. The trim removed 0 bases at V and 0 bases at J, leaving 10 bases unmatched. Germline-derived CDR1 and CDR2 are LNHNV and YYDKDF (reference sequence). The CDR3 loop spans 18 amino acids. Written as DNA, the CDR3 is TGTGCCACCAGCAGAGATCCCTCGAGCGGGGTAAACCAAGAGACCCAGTACTTC. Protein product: CATSRDPSSGVNQETQYF.

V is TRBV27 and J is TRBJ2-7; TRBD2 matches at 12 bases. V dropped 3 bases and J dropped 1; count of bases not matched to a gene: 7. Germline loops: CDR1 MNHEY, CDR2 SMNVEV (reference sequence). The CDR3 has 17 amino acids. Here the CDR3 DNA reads TGTGCCAGCAGTTTCTCACGACTAGCGGGGGAATCCTACGAGCAGTACTTC. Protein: CASSFSRLAGESYEQYF.

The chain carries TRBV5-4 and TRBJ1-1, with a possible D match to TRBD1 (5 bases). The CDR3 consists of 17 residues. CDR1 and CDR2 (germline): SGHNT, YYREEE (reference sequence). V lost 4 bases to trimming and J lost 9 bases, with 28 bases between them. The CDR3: CASSNGNRLFGTAKAFF. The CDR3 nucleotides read TGTGCCAGCAGCAACGGCAATAGATTGTTCGGGACGGCGAAAGCTTTCTTT.

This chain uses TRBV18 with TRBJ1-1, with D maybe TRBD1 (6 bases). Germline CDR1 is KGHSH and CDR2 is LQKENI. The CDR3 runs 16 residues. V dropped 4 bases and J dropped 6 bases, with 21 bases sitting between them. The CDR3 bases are TGTGCCAGCTCACACCAGAATCCGACAGGAGGCTCTGAAGCTTTCTTT. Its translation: CASSHQNPTGGSEAFF.

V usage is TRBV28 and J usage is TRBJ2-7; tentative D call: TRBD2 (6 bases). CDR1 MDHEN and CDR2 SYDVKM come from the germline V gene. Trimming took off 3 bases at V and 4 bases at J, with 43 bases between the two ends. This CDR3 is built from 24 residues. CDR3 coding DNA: TGTGCCAGCAGTTTTGGCAGGAGTAGGGTGGAGCTGTTTCTGATGGGAGGAAACACATACGAGCAGTACTTC. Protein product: CASSFGRSRVELFLMGGNTYEQYF.

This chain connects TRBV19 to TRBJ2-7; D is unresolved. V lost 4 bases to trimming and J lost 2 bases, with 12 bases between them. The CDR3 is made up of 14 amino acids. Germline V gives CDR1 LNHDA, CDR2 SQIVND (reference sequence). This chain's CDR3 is CASSTNSGPYEQYF. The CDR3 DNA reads TGTGCCAGTAGTACTAACTCCGGACCCTACGAGCAGTACTTC. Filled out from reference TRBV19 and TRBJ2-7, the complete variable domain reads DGGITQSPKYLFRKEGQNVTLSCEQNLNHDAMYWYRQDPGQGLRLIYYSQIVNDFQKGDIAEGYSVSREKKESFPLTVTSAQKNPTAFYLCASSTNSGPYEQYFGPGTRLTVT.

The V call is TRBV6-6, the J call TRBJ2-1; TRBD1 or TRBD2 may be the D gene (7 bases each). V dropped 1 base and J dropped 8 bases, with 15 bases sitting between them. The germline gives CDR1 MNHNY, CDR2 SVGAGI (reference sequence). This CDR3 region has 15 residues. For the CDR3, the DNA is TGTGCCAGCAGTTACTTGGCAGGGGGGGTGGATGAGCAGTTCTTC. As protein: CASSYLAGGVDEQFF.

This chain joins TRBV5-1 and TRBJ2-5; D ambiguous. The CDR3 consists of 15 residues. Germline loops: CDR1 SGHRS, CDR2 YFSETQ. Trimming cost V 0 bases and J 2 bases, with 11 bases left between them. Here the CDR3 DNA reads TGCGCCAGCAGCTTGGAGGCCAGGCGGCAAGAGACCCAGTACTTC. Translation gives CASSLEARRQETQYF.

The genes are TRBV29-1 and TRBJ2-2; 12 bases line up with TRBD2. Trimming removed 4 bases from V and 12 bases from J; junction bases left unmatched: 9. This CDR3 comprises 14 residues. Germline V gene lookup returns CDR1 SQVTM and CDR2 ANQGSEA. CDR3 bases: TGCAGCGTTGCGACTAGCGGGGGAGAATGGAAGCTGTTTTTT. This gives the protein CSVATSGGEWKLFF.

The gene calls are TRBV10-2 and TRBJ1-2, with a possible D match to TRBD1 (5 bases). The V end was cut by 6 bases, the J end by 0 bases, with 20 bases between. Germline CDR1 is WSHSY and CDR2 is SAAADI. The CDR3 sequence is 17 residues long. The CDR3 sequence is CASRSGGWGTSNYGYTF. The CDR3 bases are TGCGCCAGCAGATCAGGAGGCTGGGGGACGTCTAACTATGGCTACACCTTC.

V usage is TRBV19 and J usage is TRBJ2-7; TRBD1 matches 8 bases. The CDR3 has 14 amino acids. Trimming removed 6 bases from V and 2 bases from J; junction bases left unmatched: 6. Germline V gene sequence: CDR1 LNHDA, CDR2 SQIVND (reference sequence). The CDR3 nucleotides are TGTGCCAGTAGCATCCGGGACAGGCCCTACGAGCAGTACTTC. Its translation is CASSIRDRPYEQYF.